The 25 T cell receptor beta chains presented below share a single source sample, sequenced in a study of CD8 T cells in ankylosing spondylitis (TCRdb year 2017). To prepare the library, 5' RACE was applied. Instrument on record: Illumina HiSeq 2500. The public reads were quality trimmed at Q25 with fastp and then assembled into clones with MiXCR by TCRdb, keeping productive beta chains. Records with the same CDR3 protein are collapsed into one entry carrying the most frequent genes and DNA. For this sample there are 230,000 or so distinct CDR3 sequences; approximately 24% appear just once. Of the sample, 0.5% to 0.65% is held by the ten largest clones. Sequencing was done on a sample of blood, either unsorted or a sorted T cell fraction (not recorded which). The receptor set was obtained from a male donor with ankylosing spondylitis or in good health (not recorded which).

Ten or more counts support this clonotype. The CDR3 coding sequence is TGCGCCAGCAGCCCCCAGAGCTCCTACGAGCAGTACTTC. This encodes CASSPQSSYEQYF. The V and J genes are TRBV5-1 and TRBJ2-7; no clear D gene. V dropped 4 bases and J dropped 0 bases, with 8 bases sitting between them. This CDR3 region has 13 residues. CDR1 and CDR2 (germline): SGHRS, YFSETQ.

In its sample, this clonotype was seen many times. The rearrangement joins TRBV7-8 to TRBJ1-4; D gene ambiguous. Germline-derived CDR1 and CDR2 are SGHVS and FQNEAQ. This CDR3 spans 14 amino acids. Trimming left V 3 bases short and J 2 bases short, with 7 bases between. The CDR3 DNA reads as TGTGCCAGCAGCTTGGACCGCACTAATGAAAAACTGTTTTTT. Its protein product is CASSLDRTNEKLFF.

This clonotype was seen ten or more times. CDR3 amino acids: CASSPSRTWAEQYF. DNA of the CDR3: TGTGCCAGCTCACCGTCCCGGACCTGGGCCGAGCAGTACTTC. The V and J genes are TRBV18 and TRBJ2-7; no clear D. Trimming pared 3 bases from V and 6 bases from J, leaving 15 bases between. CDR1 and CDR2 from the germline V gene are KGHSH and LQKENI. CDR3 size: 14 residues. Full variable domain (remainder filled in from reference TRBV18 and TRBJ2-7): NAGVMQNPRHLVRRRGQEARLRCSPMKGHSHVYWYRQLPEEGLKFMVYLQKENIIDESGMPKERFSAEFPKEGPSILRIQQVVRGDSAAYFCASSPSRTWAEQYFGPGTRLTVT.

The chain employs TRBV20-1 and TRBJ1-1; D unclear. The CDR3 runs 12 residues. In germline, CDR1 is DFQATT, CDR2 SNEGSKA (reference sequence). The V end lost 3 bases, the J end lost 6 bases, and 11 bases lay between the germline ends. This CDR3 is CSASRETAEAFF. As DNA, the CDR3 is TGCAGTGCTAGCCGGGAAACCGCTGAAGCTTTCTTT.

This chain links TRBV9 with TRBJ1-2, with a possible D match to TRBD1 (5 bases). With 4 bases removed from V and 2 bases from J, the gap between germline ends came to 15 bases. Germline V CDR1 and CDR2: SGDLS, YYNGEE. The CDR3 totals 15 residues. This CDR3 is CASSPTGGANYGYTF. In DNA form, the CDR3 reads TGTGCCAGCAGCCCTACCGGGGGAGCGAACTATGGCTACACCTTC.

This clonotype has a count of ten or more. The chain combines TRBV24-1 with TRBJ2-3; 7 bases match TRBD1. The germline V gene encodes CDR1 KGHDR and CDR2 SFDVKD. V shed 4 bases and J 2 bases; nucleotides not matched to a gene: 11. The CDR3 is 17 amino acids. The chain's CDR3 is CATSDRSGTEVTDTQYF. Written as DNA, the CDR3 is TGTGCCACCAGTGACCGTTCCGGGACAGAAGTCACAGATACGCAGTATTTT.

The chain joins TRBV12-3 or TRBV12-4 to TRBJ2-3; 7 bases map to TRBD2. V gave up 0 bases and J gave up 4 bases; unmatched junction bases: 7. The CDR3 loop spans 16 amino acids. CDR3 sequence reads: CASSLAMGGDADTQYF. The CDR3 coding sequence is TGTGCCAGCAGTTTAGCAATGGGAGGGGATGCAGATACGCAGTATTTT.

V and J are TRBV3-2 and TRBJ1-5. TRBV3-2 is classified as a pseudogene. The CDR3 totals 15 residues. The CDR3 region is CASSQDRGAQGPQHF. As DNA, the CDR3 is TGTGCCAGCAGCCAAGATCGAGGGGCCCAAGGGCCCCAGCATTTT.

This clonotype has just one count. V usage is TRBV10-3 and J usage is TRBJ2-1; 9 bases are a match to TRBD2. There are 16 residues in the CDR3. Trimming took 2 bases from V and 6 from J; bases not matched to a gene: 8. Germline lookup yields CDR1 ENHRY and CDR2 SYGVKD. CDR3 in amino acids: CAISEPNRGGVNEQFF. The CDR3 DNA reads TGTGCCATCAGTGAGCCCAATCGCGGGGGGGTCAATGAGCAGTTCTTC.

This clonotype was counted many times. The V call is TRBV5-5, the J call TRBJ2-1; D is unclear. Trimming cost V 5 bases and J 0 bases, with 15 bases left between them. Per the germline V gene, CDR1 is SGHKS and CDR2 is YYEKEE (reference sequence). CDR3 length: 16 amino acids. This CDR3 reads CASSSYLPSSYNEQFF. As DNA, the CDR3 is TGTGCCAGCAGTTCATATCTCCCTAGCTCCTACAATGAGCAGTTCTTC.

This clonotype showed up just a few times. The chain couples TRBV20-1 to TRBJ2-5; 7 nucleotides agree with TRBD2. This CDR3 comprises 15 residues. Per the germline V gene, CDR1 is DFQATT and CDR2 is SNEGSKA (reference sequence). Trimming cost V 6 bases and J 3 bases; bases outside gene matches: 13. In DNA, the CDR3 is TGCAGTGCCACCCATCTAGCGGTCAAAGAAGAGACCCAGTACTTC. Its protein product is CSATHLAVKEETQYF.

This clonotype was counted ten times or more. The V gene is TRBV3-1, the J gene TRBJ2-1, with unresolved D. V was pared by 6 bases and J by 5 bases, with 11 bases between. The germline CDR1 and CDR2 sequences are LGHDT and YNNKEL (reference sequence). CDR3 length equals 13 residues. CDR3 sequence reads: CASSRTVDNEQFF. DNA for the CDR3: TGTGCCAGCAGTCGGACGGTGGACAATGAGCAGTTCTTC.

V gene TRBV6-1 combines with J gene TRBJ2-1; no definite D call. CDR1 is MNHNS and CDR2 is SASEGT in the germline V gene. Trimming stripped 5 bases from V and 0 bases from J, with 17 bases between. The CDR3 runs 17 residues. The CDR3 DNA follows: TGTGCCAGCAGTCAAGGGAAAAGACCCTTCTCCTACAATGAGCAGTTCTTC. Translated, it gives CASSQGKRPFSYNEQFF.

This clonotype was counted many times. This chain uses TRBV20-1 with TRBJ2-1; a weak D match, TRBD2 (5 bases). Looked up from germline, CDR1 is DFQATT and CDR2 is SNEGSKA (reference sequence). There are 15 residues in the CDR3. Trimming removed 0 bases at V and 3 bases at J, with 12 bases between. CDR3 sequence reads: CSARDPVGGYNEQFF. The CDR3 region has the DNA TGCAGTGCTAGAGATCCGGTTGGAGGCTACAATGAGCAGTTCTTC.

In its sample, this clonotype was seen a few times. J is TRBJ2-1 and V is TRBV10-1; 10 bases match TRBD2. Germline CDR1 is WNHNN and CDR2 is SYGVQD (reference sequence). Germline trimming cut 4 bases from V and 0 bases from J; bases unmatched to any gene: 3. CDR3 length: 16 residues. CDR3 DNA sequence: TGCGCCAGCAGTGTTCTAGCGGGGGCCTCCTACAATGAGCAGTTCTTC. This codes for CASSVLAGASYNEQFF.

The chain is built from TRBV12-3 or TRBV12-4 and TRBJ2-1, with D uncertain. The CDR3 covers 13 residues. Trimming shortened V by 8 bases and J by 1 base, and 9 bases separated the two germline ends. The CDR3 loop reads CASSGISYNEQFF. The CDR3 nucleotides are TGTGCCAGCTCTGGCATTTCCTACAATGAGCAGTTCTTC.

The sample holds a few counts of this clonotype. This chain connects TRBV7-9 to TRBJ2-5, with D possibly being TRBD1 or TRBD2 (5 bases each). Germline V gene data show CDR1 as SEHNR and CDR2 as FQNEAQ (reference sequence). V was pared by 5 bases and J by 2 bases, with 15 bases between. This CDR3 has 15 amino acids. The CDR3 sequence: CASSRTPGPQETQYF. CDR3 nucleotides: TGTGCCAGCAGCCGTACCCCGGGACCGCAAGAGACCCAGTACTTC.

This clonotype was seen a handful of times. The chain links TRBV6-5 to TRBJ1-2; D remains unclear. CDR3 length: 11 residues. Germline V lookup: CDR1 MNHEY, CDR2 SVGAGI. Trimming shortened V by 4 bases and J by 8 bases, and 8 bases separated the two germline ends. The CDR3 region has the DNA TGTGCCAGCAGTTCCCCAACGGGCTACACCTTC. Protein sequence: CASSSPTGYTF.

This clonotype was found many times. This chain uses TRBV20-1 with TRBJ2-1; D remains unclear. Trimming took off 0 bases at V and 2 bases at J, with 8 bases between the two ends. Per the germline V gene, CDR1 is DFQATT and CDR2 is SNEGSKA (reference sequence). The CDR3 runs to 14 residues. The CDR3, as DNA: TGCAGTGCTAGAGATCTGAGGACCTACAATGAGCAGTTCTTC. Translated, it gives CSARDLRTYNEQFF.

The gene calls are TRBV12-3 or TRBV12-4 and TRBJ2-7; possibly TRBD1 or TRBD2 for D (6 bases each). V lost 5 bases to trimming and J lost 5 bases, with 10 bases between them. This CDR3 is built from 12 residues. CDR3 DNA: TGTGCCAGCAGTGTGGGGGGCCACGAGCAGTACTTC. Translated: CASSVGGHEQYF.

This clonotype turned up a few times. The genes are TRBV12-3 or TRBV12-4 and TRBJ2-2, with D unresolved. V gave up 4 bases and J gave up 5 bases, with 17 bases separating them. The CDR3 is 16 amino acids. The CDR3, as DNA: TGTGCCAGCAGTTCACAGCCGACTCTGGGGACCGGGGAGCTGTTTTTT. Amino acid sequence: CASSSQPTLGTGELFF.

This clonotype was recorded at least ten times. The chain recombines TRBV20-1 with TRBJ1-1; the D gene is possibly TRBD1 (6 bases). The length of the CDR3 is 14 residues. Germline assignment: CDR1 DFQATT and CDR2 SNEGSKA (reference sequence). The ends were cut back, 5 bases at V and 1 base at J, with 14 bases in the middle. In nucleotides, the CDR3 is TGCAGTGCTCCACTTCCGGGACAGAACACTGAAGCTTTCTTT. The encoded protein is CSAPLPGQNTEAFF.

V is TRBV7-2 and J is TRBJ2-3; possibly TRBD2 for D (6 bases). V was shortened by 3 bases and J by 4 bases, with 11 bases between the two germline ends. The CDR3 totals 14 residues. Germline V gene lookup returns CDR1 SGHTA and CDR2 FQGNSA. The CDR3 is CASSLDGLPDTQYF. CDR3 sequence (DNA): TGTGCCAGCAGCTTGGATGGACTACCAGATACGCAGTATTTT.

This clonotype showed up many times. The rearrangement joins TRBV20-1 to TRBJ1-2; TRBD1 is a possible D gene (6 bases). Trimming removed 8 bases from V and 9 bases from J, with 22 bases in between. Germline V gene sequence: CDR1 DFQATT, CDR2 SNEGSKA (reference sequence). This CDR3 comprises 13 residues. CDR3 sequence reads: CSPGDKGPVSYTF. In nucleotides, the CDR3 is TGCAGTCCAGGGGACAAGGGACCGGTTAGCTACACCTTC.

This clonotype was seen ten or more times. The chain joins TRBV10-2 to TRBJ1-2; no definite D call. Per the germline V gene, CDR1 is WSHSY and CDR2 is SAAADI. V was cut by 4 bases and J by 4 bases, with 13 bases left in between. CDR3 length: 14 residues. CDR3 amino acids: CASSVEQMRYGYTF. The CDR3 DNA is TGCGCCAGCAGTGTCGAGCAGATGCGCTATGGCTACACCTTC.